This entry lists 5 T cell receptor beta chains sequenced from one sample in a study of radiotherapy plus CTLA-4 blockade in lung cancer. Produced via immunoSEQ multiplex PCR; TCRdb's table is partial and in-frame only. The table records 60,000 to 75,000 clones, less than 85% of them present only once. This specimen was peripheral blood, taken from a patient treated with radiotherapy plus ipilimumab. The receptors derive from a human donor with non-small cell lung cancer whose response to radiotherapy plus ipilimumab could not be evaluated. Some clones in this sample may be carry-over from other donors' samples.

The DNA of the CDR3 is TGTGCCAGCAGGGATCCCAGGGGGGCCACTGAAGCTTTCTTT. Residues: CASRDPRGATEAFF. The chain has TRBV7-9 and TRBJ1-1; 7 bases match TRBD1. There are 14 residues in the CDR3. Germline V lookup: CDR1 SEHNR, CDR2 FQNEAQ (reference sequence). V trimming: 6 bases; J trimming: 4 bases; junction bases outside the gene matches: 8. Together with reference TRBV7-9 and TRBJ1-1, the CDR3 gives the full variable domain: DTGVSQNPRHKITKRGQNVTFRCDPISEHNRLYWYRQTLGQGPEFLTYFQNEAQLEKSRLLSDRFSAERPKGSFSTLEIQRTEQGDSAMYLCASRDPRGATEAFFGQGTRLTVV.

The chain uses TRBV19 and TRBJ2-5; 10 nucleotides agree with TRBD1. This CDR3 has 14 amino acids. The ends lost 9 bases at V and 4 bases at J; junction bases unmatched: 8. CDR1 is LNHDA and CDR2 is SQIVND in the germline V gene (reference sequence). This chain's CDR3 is CASRDRGRGETQYF. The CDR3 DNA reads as TGTGCCAGCAGAGACAGGGGGCGTGGAGAGACCCAGTACTTC.

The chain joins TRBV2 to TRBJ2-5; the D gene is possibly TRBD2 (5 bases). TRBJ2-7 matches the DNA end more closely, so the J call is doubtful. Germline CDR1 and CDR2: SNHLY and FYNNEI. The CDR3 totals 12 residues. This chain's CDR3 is CASSDSDYEQYF. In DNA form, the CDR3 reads TGTGCCAGCAGTGATAGCGACTACGAGCAGTACTTC.

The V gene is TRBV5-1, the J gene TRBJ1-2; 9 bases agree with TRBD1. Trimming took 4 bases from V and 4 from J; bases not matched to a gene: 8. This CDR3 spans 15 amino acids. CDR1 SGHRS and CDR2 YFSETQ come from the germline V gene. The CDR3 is CASSENRGHSYGYTF. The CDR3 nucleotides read TGCGCCAGCAGCGAAAACAGGGGGCACAGCTATGGCTACACCTTC.

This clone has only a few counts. CDR3 bases: TGTGCCAGCAGCCCCGTGACAGGGGGCGGATTGTCATCCGAAAAACTGTTTTTT. Residues: CASSPVTGGGLSSEKLFF. The chain is built from TRBV7-9 and TRBJ1-4, with 10 positions matching TRBD1. Germline V CDR1 and CDR2: SEHNR, FQNEAQ (reference sequence). CDR3 length: 18 amino acids. V shed 5 bases and J 8 bases; nucleotides not matched to a gene: 17.